The source of this T cell receptor beta chain is a study of blood T cell repertoires in COVID-19. Looking at the study overall: Sites in the United States, Italy and Spain provided acute and convalescent COVID-19 samples. T cells, B-cell-depleted T cells, or PBMCs provided the cDNA or gDNA that served as material.

V was pared by 4 bases and J by 7 bases, with 24 bases between. Germline CDR1 SGHRS, CDR2 YFSETQ. This CDR3 contains 16 residues. In the authors' methods: Amplification of reference gene primers provided the estimated nucleated cell counts. TCRdb's table, derived via immunoSEQ multiplex PCR, lists solely in-frame clones and lacks some. That table furnishes V, J and clone size, whereas the DNA furnished D and trimming. The data show tens of thousands of clones, more than 70% seen once. Sequenced: peripheral blood. The chain recombines TRBV5-1 with TRBJ2-7, with a weak D call TRBD2 (7 bases). This clonotype originated in a man in his 70s with acute or convalescent COVID-19. The CDR3 region is CASSRLQGRGGREQYF. Written as DNA, the CDR3 is TGCGCCAGCAGCAGACTTCAGGGGCGCGGGGGTCGGGAGCAGTACTTC.